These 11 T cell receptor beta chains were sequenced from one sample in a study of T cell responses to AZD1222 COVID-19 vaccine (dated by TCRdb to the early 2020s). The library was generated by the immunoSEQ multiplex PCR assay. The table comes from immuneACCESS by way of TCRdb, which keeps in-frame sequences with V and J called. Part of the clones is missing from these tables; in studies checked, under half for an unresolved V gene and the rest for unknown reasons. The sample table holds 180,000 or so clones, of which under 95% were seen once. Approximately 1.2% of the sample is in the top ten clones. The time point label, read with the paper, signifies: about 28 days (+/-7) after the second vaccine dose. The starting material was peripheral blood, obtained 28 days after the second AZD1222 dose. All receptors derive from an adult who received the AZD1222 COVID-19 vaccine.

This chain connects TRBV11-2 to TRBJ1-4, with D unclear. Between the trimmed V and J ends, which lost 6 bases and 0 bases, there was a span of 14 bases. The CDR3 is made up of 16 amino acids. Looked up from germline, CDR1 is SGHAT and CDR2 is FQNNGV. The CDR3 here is CASSPYAGATNEKLFF. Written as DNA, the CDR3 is TGTGCCAGCAGTCCCTACGCGGGTGCAACTAATGAAAAACTGTTTTTT. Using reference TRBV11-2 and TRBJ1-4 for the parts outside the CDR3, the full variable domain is EAGVAQSPRYKIIEKRQSVAFWCNPISGHATLYWYQQILGQGPKLLIQFQNNGVVDDSQLPKDRFSAERLKGVDSTLKIQPAKLEDSAVYLCASSPYAGATNEKLFFGSGTQLSVL.

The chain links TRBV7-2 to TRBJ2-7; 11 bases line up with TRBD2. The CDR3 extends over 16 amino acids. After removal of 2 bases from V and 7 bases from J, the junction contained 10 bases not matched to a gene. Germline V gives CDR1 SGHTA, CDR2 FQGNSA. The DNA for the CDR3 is TGTGCCAGCAGCTTAACCGTAGCGGGAGGGGTGATTGAGCAGTACTTC. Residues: CASSLTVAGGVIEQYF.

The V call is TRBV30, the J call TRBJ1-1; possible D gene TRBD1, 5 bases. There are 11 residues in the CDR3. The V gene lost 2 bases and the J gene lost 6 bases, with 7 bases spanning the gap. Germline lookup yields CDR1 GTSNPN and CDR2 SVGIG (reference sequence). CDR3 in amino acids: CAWSPGPEAFF. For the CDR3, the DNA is TGTGCCTGGAGTCCGGGACCTGAAGCTTTCTTT.

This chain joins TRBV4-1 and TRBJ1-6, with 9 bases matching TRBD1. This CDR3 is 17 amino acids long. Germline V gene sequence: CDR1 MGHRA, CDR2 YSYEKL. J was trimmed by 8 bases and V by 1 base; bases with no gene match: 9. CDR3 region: CASSQVGPGQGHSPLHF. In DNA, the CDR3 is TGCGCCAGCAGCCAAGTAGGCCCGGGACAGGGACATTCACCCCTCCACTTT.

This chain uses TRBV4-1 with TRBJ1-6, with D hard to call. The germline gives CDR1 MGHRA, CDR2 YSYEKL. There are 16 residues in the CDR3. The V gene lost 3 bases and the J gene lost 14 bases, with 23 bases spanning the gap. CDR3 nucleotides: TGCGCCAGCAGCCATGGAGGACGGCCGACGGGAGAAACCCTCCACTTT. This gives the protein CASSHGGRPTGETLHF.

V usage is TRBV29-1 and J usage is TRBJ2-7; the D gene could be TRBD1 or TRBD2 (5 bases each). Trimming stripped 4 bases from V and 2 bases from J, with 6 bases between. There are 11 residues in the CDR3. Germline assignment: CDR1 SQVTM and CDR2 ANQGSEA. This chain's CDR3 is CSVGGTYEQYF. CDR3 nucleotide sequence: TGCAGCGTTGGGGGGACCTACGAGCAGTACTTC.

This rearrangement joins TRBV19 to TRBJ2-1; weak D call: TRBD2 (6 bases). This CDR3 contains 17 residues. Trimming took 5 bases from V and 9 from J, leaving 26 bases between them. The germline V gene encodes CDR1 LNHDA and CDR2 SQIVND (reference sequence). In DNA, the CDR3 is TGTGCCAGTAGTCTGAGGGTCGGGAGCGCGGTGAAGGGTGAGCAGTTCTTC. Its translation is CASSLRVGSAVKGEQFF.

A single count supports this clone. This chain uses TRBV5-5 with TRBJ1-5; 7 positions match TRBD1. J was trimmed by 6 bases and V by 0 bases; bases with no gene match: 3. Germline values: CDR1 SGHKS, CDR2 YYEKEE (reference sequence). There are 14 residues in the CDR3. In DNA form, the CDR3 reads TGTGCCAGCAGCTTGGGGACAGGAGGTCAGCCCCAGCATTTT. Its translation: CASSLGTGGQPQHF.

The DNA of the CDR3 is TGCAGCGTCCCAAGGGCGGGGGGCAGCTACGAGCAGTACTTC. Translating gives CSVPRAGGSYEQYF. This sequence joins TRBV29-1 and TRBJ2-7; 8 bases agree with TRBD2. The V gene's germline CDR1 is SQVTM and CDR2 ANQGSEA. The CDR3 runs 14 residues. V dropped 6 bases and J dropped 3; count of bases not matched to a gene: 10.

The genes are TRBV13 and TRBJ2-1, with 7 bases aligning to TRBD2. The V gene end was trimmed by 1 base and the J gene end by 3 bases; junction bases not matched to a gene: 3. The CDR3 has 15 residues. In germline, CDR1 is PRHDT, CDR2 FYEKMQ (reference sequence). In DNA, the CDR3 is TGTGCCAGCAGCTTAGTAGCGGGCTACTACAATGAGCAGTTCTTC. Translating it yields CASSLVAGYYNEQFF.

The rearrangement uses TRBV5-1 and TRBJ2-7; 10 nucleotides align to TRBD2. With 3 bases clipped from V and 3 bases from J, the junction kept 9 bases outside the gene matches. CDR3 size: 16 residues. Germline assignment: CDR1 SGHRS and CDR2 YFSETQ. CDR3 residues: CASSYYSGTSDYEQYF. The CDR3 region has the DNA TGCGCCAGCAGCTACTACTCCGGGACTAGCGACTACGAGCAGTACTTC.